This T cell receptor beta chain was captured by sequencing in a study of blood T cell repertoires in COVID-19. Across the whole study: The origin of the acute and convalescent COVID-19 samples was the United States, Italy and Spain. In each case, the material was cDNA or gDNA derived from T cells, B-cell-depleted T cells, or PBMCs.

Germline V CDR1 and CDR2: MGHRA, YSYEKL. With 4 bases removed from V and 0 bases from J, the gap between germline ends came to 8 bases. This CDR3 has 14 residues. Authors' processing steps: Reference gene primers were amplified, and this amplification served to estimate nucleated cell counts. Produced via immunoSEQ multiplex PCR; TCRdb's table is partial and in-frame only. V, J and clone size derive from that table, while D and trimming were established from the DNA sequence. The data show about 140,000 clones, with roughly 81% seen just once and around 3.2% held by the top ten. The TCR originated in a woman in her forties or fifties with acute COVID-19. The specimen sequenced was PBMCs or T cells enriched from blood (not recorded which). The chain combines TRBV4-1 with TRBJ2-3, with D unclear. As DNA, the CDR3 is TGCGCCAGCAGCCGAACGACTAGCACAGATACGCAGTATTTT. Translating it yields CASSRTTSTDTQYF.